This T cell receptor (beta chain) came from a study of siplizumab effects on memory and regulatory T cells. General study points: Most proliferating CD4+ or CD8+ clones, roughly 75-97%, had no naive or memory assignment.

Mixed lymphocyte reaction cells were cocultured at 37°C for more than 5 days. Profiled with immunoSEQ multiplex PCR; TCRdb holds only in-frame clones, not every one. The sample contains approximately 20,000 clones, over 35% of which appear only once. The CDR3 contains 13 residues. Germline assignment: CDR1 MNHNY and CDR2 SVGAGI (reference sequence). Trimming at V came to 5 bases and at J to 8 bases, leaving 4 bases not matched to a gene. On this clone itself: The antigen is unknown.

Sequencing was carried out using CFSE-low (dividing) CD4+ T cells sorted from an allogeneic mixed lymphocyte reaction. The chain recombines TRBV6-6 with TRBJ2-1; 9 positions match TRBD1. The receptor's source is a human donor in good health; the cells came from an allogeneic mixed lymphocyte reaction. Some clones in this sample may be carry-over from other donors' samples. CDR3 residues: CASSDRGVDEQFF. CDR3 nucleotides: TGTGCCAGCAGTGACAGGGGGGTGGATGAGCAGTTCTTC.